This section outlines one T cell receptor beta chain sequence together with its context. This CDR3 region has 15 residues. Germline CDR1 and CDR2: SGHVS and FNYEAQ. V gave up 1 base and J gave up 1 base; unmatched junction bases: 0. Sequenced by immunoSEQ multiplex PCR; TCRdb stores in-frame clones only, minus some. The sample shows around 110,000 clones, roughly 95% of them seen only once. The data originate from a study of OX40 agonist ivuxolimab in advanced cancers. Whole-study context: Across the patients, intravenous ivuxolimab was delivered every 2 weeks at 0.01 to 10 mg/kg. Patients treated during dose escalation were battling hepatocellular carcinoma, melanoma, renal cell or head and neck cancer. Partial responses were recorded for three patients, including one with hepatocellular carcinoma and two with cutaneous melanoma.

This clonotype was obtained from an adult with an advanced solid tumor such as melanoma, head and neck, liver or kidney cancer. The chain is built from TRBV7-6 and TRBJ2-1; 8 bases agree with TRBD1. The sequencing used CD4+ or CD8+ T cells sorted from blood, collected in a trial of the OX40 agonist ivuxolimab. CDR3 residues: CASSLGTGSYNEQFF. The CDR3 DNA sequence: TGTGCCAGCAGCTTAGGGACAGGGTCCTACAATGAGCAGTTCTTC. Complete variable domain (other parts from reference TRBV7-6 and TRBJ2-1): GAGVSQSPRYKVTKRGQDVALRCDPISGHVSLYWYRQALGQGPEFLTYFNYEAQQDKSGLPNDRFSAERPEGSISTLTIQRTEQRDSAMYRCASSLGTGSYNEQFFGPGTRLTVL.